The 10 T cell receptor beta chains given below trace back to one sample, sequenced in a study of cytomegalovirus exposure and HLA in healthy donors. Measured with immunoSEQ multiplex PCR; TCRdb has only the in-frame clones, and not every one. Of 250,000 to 350,000 clones in the sample, around 86% are singletons; the top ten hold around 0.8%. What was sequenced was PBMCs. Receptors originate from a woman between 18 and 29 years old in good health and CMV-seronegative.

The table lists this clone with a few counts. V usage is TRBV11-1 and J usage is TRBJ1-2; possibly TRBD1 for D (5 bases). V was cut by 5 bases and J by 3 bases, with 13 bases left in between. The CDR3 runs to 14 residues. Germline-derived CDR1 and CDR2 are SGHAT and FQDESV (reference sequence). In nucleotides, the CDR3 is TGTGCCAGCAGCCCCCGGTGGGGGGACTATGGCTACACCTTC. Translated: CASSPRWGDYGYTF.

This clone was detected many times. V is TRBV10-3 and J is TRBJ2-7; TRBD2 aligns across 8 bases. With V trimmed by 4 bases and J by 2 bases, 7 bases remained unmatched. Germline CDR1 ENHRY, CDR2 SYGVKD. The CDR3 has 15 residues. CDR3 amino acids: CAISGGAGATYEQYF. In nucleotides, the CDR3 is TGTGCCATCAGTGGTGGAGCGGGGGCCACCTACGAGCAGTACTTC.

This sequence joins TRBV9 and TRBJ2-7, with D possibly matching TRBD2 (6 bases). Trimming removed 7 bases at V and 3 bases at J, with 17 bases between. This CDR3 region has 14 residues. Germline-derived CDR1 and CDR2 are SGDLS and YYNGEE. CDR3 nucleotide sequence: TGTGCCAGCCAGCCTAGACTAGAGAGCTACGAGCAGTACTTC. Protein: CASQPRLESYEQYF.

This clone was observed a single time. The V gene is TRBV19, the J gene TRBJ1-1, with D unclear. The CDR3 is 11 residues long. Trimming removed 7 bases at V and 7 bases at J, with 10 bases between. Germline CDR1 reads LNHDA; CDR2 reads SQIVND (reference sequence). The CDR3 region has the DNA TGTGCCAGTACCCTCCGGGGTGAAGCTTTCTTT. Protein: CASTLRGEAFF.

This chain links TRBV7-3 with TRBJ2-1; the match to TRBD2 covers 11 bases. The CDR3 loop spans 17 amino acids. After removal of 2 bases from V and 6 bases from J, the junction contained 9 bases not matched to a gene. Looked up from germline, CDR1 is SGHTA and CDR2 is FQGTGA. The DNA of the CDR3 is TGTGCCAGCAGCTTATCGCCTAGCGGGAGGACGGGCAATGAGCAGTTCTTC. Residues: CASSLSPSGRTGNEQFF.

The genes are TRBV19 and TRBJ1-1, with D possibly TRBD1 on 6 matching bases. The V end lost 8 bases, the J end lost 2 bases, and 12 bases lay between the germline ends. Germline CDR1 and CDR2: LNHDA and SQIVND (reference sequence). The CDR3 loop spans 13 amino acids. CDR3 residues: CASSTGGNTEAFF. In nucleotides, the CDR3 is TGTGCCAGTTCGACAGGAGGAAACACTGAAGCTTTCTTT.

This chain connects TRBV7-8 to TRBJ1-5; 7 nucleotides match TRBD1. The V and J ends lost 1 base and 5 bases, in that order; junction bases with no gene match: 5. Looked up from germline, CDR1 is SGHVS and CDR2 is FQNEAQ. The CDR3 is 15 residues long. CDR3 in amino acids: CASSLDLTGDQPQHF. DNA of the CDR3: TGTGCCAGCAGCTTAGACCTAACAGGGGATCAGCCCCAGCATTTT. The variable domain in full, completed from reference TRBV7-8 and TRBJ1-5, reads GAGVSQSPRYKVAKRGQDVALRCDPISGHVSLFWYQQALGQGPEFLTYFQNEAQLDKSGLPSDRFFAERPEGSVSTLKIQRTQQEDSAVYLCASSLDLTGDQPQHFGDGTRLSIL.

Points on this clone: This sample also contains other DNA sequences that code for the same CDR3. J is TRBJ1-2 and V is TRBV14; D ambiguous. V lost 1 base and J 2 bases, leaving 5 bases between the germline ends. This CDR3 has 13 residues. Germline V gene lookup returns CDR1 SGHDN and CDR2 FVKESK. This chain's CDR3 is CASSQGQNYGYTF. The CDR3 bases are TGTGCCAGCAGCCAAGGGCAGAACTATGGCTACACCTTC. The variable domain in full, with the rest retrieved from reference TRBV14 and TRBJ1-2, is EAGVTQFPSHSVIEKGQTVTLRCDPISGHDNLYWYRRVMGKEIKFLLHFVKESKQDESGMPNNRFLAERTGGTYSTLKVQPAELEDSGVYFCASSQGQNYGYTFGSGTRLTVV.

V gene TRBV4-1 combines with J gene TRBJ2-3, with a weak D call TRBD1 (6 bases). The germline gives CDR1 MGHRA, CDR2 YSYEKL. The CDR3 extends over 15 amino acids. Trimming pared 4 bases from V and 1 base from J, leaving 12 bases between. Here the CDR3 DNA reads TGCGCCAGCAGCCCTGACAGGATCCGCACAGATACGCAGTATTTT. Translating gives CASSPDRIRTDTQYF.

This rearrangement joins TRBV6-5 to TRBJ2-7; 9 positions match TRBD1. The CDR3 is made up of 14 amino acids. The germline V gene encodes CDR1 MNHEY and CDR2 SVGAGI. With V trimmed by 6 bases and J by 4 bases, 7 bases remained unmatched. The CDR3 region has the DNA TGTGCCAGCAGCCGCGGACAGGGGCAGTACGAGCAGTACTTC. This codes for CASSRGQGQYEQYF.